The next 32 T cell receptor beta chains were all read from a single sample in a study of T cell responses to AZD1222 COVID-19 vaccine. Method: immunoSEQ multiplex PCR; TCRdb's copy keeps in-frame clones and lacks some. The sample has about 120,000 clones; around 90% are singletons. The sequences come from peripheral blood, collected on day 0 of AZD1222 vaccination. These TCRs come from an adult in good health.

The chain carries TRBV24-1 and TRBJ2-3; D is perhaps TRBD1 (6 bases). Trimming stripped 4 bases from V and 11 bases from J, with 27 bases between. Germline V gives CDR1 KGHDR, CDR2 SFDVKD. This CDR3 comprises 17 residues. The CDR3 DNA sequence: TGTGCCACCAGTGAGCACCAACAGGGATATAAAGTGAGTGGGCAGTATTTT. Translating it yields CATSEHQQGYKVSGQYF.

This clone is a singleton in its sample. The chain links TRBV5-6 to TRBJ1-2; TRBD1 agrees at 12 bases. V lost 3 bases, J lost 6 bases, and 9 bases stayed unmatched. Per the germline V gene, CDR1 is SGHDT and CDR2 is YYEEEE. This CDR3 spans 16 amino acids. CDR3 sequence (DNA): TGTGCCAGCAGCTATATCGGGACAGGGGGCGCAGATGGCTACACCTTC. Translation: CASSYIGTGGADGYTF.

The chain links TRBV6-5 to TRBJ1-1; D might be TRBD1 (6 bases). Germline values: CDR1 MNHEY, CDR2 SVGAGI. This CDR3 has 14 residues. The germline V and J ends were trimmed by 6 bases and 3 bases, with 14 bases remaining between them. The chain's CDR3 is CASSMRGAYTEAFF. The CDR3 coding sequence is TGTGCCAGCAGCATGAGGGGGGCGTACACTGAAGCTTTCTTT.

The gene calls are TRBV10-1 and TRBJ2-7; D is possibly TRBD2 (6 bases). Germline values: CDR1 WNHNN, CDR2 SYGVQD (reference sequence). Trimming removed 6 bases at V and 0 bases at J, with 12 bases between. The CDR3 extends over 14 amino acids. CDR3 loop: CASSTGGYSYEQYF. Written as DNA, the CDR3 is TGCGCCAGCAGCACCGGGGGATACTCCTACGAGCAGTACTTC.

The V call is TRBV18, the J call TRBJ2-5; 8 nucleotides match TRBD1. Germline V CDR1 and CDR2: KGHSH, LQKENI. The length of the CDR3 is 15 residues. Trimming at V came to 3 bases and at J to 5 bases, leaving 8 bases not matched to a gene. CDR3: CASSPQPDRAETQYF. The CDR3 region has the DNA TGTGCCAGCTCACCGCAACCGGACAGGGCTGAGACCCAGTACTTC.

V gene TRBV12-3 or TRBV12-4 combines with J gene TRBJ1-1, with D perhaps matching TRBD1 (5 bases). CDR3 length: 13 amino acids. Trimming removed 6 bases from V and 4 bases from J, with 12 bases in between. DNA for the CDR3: TGTGCCAGCAGAACGCAGGGTTCCACTGAAGCTTTCTTT. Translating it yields CASRTQGSTEAFF.

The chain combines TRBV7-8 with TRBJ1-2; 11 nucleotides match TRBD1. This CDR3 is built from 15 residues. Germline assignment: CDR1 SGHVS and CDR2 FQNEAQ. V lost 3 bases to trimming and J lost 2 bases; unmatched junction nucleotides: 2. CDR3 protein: CASSFGQGANYGYTF. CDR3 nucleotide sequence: TGTGCCAGCAGCTTCGGACAGGGGGCGAACTATGGCTACACCTTC.

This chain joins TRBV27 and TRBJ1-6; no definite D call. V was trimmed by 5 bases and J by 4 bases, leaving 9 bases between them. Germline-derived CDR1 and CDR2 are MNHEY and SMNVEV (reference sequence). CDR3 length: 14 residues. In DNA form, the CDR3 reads TGTGCCAGCAGTCGGGAAAATTATAATTCACCCCTCCACTTT. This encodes CASSRENYNSPLHF.

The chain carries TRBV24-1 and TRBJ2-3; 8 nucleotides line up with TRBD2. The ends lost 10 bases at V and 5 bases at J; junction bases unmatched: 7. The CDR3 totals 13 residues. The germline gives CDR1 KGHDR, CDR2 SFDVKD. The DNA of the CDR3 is TGTGCCACTCAAGCGGGAGCCGTAGATACGCAGTATTTT. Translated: CATQAGAVDTQYF.

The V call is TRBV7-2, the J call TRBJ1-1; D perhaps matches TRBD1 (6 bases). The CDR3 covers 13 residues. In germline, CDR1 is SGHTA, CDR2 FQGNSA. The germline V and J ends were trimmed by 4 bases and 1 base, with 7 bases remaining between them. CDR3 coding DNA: TGTGCCAGCAGCTGGACAGCGAACACTGAAGCTTTCTTT. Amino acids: CASSWTANTEAFF.

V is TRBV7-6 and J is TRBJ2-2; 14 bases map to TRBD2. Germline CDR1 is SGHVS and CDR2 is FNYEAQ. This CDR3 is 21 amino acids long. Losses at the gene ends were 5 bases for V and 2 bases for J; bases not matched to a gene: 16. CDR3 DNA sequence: TGTGCCAGCAGCCCCCGCAAGGCGGGACTAGCGGGGGCCCTAAACACCGGGGAGCTGTTTTTT. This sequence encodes CASSPRKAGLAGALNTGELFF.

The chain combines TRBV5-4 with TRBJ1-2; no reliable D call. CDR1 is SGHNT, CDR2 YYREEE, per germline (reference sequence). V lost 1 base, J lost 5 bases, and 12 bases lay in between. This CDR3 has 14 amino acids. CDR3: CASSLLEGFYGYTF. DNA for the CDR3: TGTGCCAGCAGCTTGCTCGAAGGGTTTTATGGCTACACCTTC. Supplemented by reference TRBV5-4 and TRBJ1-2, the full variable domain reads ETGVTQSPTHLIKTRGQQVTLRCSSQSGHNTVSWYQQALGQGPQFIFQYYREEENGRGNFPPRFSGLQFPNYSSELNVNALELDDSALYLCASSLLEGFYGYTFGSGTRLTVV.

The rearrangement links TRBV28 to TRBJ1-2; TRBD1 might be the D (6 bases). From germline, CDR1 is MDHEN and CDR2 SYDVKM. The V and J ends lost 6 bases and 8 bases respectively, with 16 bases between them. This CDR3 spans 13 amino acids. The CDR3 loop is CASSRPGGRGYTF. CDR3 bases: TGTGCCAGCAGCCGCCCCGGGGGGCGAGGCTACACCTTC.

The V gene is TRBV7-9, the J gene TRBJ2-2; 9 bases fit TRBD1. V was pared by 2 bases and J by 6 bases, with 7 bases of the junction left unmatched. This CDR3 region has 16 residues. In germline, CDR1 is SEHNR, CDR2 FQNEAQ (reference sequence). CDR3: CASSLSWTGVAGELFF. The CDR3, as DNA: TGTGCCAGCAGCTTAAGTTGGACAGGGGTTGCCGGGGAGCTGTTTTTT.

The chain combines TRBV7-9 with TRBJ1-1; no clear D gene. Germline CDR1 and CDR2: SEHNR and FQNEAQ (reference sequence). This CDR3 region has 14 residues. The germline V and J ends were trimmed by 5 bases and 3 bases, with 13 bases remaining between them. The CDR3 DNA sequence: TGTGCCAGCAGCCTCGACACGCTGTACACTGAAGCTTTCTTT. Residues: CASSLDTLYTEAFF.

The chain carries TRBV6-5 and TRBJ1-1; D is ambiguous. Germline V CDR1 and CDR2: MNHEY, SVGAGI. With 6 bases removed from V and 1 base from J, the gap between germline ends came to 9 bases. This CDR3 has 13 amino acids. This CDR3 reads CASRMGSNTEAFF. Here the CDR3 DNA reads TGTGCCAGCAGGATGGGATCGAACACTGAAGCTTTCTTT.

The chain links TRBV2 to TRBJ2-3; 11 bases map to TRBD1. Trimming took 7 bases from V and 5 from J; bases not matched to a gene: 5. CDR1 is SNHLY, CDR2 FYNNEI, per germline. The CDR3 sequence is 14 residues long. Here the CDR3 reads CASKRGQGVDTQYF. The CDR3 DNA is TGTGCCAGCAAGCGGGGACAGGGGGTAGATACGCAGTATTTT.

The CDR3: CSVEDQFGNTIYF. CDR3 DNA sequence: TGCAGCGTTGAAGACCAATTTGGAAACACCATATATTTT. This sequence joins TRBV29-1 and TRBJ1-3; D is unclear. The CDR3 is 13 residues long. Germline CDR1 and CDR2: SQVTM and ANQGSEA. The V and J ends lost 0 bases and 3 bases respectively, with 6 bases between them.

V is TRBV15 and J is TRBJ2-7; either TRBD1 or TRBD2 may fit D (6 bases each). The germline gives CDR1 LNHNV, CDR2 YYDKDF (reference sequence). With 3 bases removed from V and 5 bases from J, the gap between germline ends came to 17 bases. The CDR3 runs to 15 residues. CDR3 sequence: CATSSGGLGDHEQYF. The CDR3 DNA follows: TGTGCCACCAGCAGCGGGGGCTTAGGAGACCACGAGCAGTACTTC.

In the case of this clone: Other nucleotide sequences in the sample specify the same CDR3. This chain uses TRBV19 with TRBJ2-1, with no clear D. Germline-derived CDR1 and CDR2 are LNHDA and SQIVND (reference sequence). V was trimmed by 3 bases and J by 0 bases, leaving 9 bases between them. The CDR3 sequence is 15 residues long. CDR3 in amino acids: CASSIAASSYNEQFF. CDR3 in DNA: TGTGCCAGTAGTATCGCGGCCAGCTCCTACAATGAGCAGTTCTTC.

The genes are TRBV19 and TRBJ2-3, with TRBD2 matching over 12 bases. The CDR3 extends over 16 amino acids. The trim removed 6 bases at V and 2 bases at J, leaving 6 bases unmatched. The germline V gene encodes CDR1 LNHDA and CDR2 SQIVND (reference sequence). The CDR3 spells CASSRTSGGSTDTQYF. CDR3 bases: TGTGCCAGTAGCCGCACTAGCGGGGGGTCCACAGATACGCAGTATTTT.

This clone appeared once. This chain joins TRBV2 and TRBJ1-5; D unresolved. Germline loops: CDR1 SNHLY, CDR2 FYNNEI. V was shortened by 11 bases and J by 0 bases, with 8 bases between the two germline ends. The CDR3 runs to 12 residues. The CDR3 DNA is TGTGCCTCGAGTGTTAGCAATCAGCCCCAGCATTTT. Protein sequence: CASSVSNQPQHF.

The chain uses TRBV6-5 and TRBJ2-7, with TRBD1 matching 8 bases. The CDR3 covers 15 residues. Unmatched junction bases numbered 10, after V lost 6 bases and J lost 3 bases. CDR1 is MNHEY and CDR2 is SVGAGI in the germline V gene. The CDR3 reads CASRSSQGAGYEQYF. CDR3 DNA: TGTGCCAGCAGGTCGTCTCAGGGGGCCGGCTACGAGCAGTACTTC.

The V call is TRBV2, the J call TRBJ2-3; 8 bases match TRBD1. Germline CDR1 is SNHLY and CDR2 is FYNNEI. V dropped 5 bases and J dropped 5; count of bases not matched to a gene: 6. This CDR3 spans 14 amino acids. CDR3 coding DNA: TGTGCCAGCAGTTCACAGGGGGTAGTAGATACGCAGTATTTT. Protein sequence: CASSSQGVVDTQYF.

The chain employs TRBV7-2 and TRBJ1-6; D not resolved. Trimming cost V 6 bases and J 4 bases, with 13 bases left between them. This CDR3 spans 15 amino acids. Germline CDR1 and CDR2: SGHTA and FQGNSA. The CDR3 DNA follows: TGTGCCAGCAGTTTGTCATCCCCTTATAATTCACCCCTCCACTTT. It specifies CASSLSSPYNSPLHF. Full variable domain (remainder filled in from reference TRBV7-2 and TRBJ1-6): GAGVSQSPSNKVTEKGKDVELRCDPISGHTALYWYRQSLGQGLEFLIYFQGNSAPDKSGLPSDRFSAERTGGSVSTLTIQRTQQEDSAVYLCASSLSSPYNSPLHFGNGTRLTVT.

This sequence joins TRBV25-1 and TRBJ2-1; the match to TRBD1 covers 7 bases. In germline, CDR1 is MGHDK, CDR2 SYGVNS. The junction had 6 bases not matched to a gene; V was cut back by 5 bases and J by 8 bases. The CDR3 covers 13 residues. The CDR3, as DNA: TGTGCCAGCAGTAAGACAGGGCGGGATGAGCAGTTCTTC. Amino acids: CASSKTGRDEQFF.

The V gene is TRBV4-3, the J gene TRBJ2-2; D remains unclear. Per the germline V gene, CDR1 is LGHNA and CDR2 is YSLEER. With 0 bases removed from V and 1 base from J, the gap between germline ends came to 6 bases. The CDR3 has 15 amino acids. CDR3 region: CASSQDQLNTGELFF. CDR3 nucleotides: TGCGCCAGCAGCCAAGATCAGTTGAACACCGGGGAGCTGTTTTTT.

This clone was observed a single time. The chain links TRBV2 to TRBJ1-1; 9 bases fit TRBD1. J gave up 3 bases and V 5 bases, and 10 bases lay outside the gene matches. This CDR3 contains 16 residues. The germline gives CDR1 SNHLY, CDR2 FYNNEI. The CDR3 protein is CASSYLPGQGDTEAFF. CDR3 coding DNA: TGTGCCAGCAGTTACCTTCCGGGACAGGGTGACACTGAAGCTTTCTTT.

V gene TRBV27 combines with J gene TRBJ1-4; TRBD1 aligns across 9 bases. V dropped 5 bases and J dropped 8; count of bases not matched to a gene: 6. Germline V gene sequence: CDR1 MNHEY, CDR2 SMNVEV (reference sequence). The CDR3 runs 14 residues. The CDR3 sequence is CASSPGTGWEKLFF. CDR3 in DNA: TGTGCCAGCAGTCCAGGGACAGGGTGGGAAAAACTGTTTTTT. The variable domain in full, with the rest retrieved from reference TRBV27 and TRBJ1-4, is EAQVTQNPRYLITVTGKKLTVTCSQNMNHEYMSWYRQDPGLGLRQIYYSMNVEVTDKGDVPEGYKVSRKEKRNFPLILESPSPNQTSLYFCASSPGTGWEKLFFGSGTQLSVL.

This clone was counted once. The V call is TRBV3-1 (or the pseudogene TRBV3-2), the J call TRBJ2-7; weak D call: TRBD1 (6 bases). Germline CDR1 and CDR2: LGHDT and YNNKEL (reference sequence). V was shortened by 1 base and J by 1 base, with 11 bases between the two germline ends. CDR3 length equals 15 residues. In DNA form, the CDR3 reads TGTGCCAGCAGCCAAGTTTGGGACACATCCTACGAGCAGTACTTC. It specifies CASSQVWDTSYEQYF.

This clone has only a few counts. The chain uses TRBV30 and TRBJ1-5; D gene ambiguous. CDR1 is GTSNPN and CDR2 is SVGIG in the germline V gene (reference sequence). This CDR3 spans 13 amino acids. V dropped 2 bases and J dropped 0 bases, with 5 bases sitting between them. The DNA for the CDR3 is TGTGCCTGGAGTCAGGATAGCAATCAGCCCCAGCATTTT. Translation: CAWSQDSNQPQHF.

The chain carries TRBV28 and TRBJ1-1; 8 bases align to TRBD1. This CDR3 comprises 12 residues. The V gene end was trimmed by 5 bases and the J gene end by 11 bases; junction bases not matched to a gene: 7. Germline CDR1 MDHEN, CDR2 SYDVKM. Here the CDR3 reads CASSHGQGVAFF. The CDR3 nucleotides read TGTGCCAGCAGTCACGGACAGGGTGTGGCTTTCTTT.